This entry lists 13 T cell receptor beta chains sequenced from one sample in a study of blood T cell repertoires in COVID-19. Method: immunoSEQ multiplex PCR; TCRdb's copy keeps in-frame clones and lacks some. The table lists roughly 90,000 clones, 85% to 90% of them singletons. Sequencing was performed on peripheral blood. The receptors here all came from a man between 35 and 55 years old with acute or convalescent COVID-19.

This sequence joins TRBV6-5 and TRBJ2-7, with TRBD2 identical over 9 bases. The CDR3 contains 16 residues. With V trimmed by 0 bases and J by 4 bases, 7 bases remained unmatched. Germline V lookup: CDR1 MNHEY, CDR2 SVGAGI. DNA for the CDR3: TGTGCCAGCAGTTACTCCCTCCTAGCGGGGTATTACGAGCAGTACTTC. It codes for CASSYSLLAGYYEQYF.

A single count supports this clone. The chain uses TRBV14 and TRBJ1-2, with 7 bases identical to TRBD1. This CDR3 has 15 amino acids. J gave up 4 bases and V 1 base, and 6 bases lay outside the gene matches. Looked up from germline, CDR1 is SGHDN and CDR2 is FVKESK. CDR3 protein: CASSQGQGRSYGYTF. The CDR3 nucleotides are TGTGCCAGCAGCCAAGGACAGGGAAGGTCCTATGGCTACACCTTC.

This clone appeared once. V is TRBV7-9 and J is TRBJ2-7; the match to TRBD1 covers 12 bases. The CDR3 covers 15 residues. V lost 5 bases, J lost 7 bases, and 9 bases stayed unmatched. From germline, CDR1 is SEHNR and CDR2 FQNEAQ (reference sequence). CDR3 sequence: CASSRLGQGAWEQYF. The CDR3 nucleotides are TGTGCCAGCAGCCGTTTGGGACAGGGGGCTTGGGAGCAGTACTTC.

Details on this clone: This sample also contains other DNA sequences that code for the same CDR3. The chain joins TRBV2 to TRBJ2-3, with 7 bases matching TRBD1. V was pared by 6 bases and J by 0 bases, with 3 bases of the junction left unmatched. This CDR3 comprises 14 residues. CDR1 is SNHLY and CDR2 is FYNNEI in the germline V gene. For the CDR3, the DNA is TGTGCCAGCAGCCGGGACAGTAGCACAGATACGCAGTATTTT. Translating it yields CASSRDSSTDTQYF.

The V and J genes are TRBV11-1 and TRBJ1-1; the D gene is possibly TRBD1 (5 bases). Germline CDR1 is SGHAT and CDR2 is FQDESV (reference sequence). Trimming took 1 base from V and 1 from J, leaving 7 bases between them. The CDR3 sequence is 14 residues long. Here the CDR3 reads CASSLDRRNTEAFF. Written as DNA, the CDR3 is TGTGCCAGCAGCTTAGACAGGAGGAACACTGAAGCTTTCTTT.

This rearrangement joins TRBV11-2 to TRBJ2-3, with a weak D call TRBD2 (5 bases). Deletions cut 2 bases from V and 5 bases from J, with 20 bases between. The CDR3 spans 17 residues. The V gene's germline CDR1 is SGHAT and CDR2 FQNNGV. In DNA form, the CDR3 reads TGTGCCAGCAGCTTACTTAGTAGAGGGAGACCGGGAGATACGCAGTATTTT. As protein: CASSLLSRGRPGDTQYF.

The gene calls are TRBV5-6 and TRBJ1-2; possible D gene TRBD1, 5 bases. This CDR3 region has 13 residues. V shed 2 bases and J shed 6 bases, with 11 bases lying between them. Germline CDR1 reads SGHDT; CDR2 reads YYEEEE. Written as DNA, the CDR3 is TGTGCCAGCAGCTTCCAGGGAGGGGATGGCTACACCTTC. Translation: CASSFQGGDGYTF.

V and J are TRBV19 and TRBJ2-1, with 8 bases aligning to TRBD1. After removal of 3 bases from V and 7 bases from J, the junction contained 2 bases not matched to a gene. The CDR3 is made up of 13 amino acids. The germline gives CDR1 LNHDA, CDR2 SQIVND (reference sequence). The CDR3 here is CASSIRGPNEQFF. CDR3 nucleotide sequence: TGTGCCAGTAGTATCAGGGGGCCAAATGAGCAGTTCTTC.

In its sample, this clone was seen once. The chain combines TRBV3-1 (or the pseudogene TRBV3-2) with TRBJ2-1, with D perhaps matching TRBD2 (6 bases). Trimming pared 4 bases from V and 9 bases from J, leaving 22 bases between. CDR3 length: 16 amino acids. From germline, CDR1 is LGHDT and CDR2 YNNKEL (reference sequence). CDR3 coding DNA: TGTGCCAGCAGCCGTCCCAAGGCAGGCCCGACTAGTGAGCAGTTCTTC. This codes for CASSRPKAGPTSEQFF.

To note about this clone: At one boundary the junction diverges from the germline segment, which might be a read error. The rearrangement joins TRBV14 to TRBJ2-7; D gene ambiguous. CDR3 length: 13 residues. Germline CDR1 and CDR2: SGHDN and FVKESK. CDR3 bases: TGTGCCAGCAGCAAAGACATCGGCTACGAGCAGTACTTC. Its translation: CASSKDIGYEQYF.

This chain joins TRBV10-3 and TRBJ2-5; 8 bases map to TRBD2. The CDR3 has 14 amino acids. V lost 10 bases, J lost 1 base, and 8 bases stayed unmatched. Germline V gives CDR1 ENHRY, CDR2 SYGVKD. In DNA form, the CDR3 reads TGTGCCAGTGGGATAGCGGGGTTCCAAGAGACCCAGTACTTC. Translating gives CASGIAGFQETQYF.

The chain links TRBV11-2 to TRBJ2-7; D is uncertain. The CDR3 spans 11 residues. V gave up 5 bases and J gave up 3 bases, with 5 bases separating them. CDR1 and CDR2 from the germline V gene are SGHAT and FQNNGV. CDR3: CASSLYYEQYF. CDR3 sequence (DNA): TGTGCCAGCAGCCTCTACTACGAGCAGTACTTC.

This chain links TRBV7-9 with TRBJ2-4; a possible D gene is TRBD2 (5 bases). Germline V gene sequence: CDR1 SEHNR, CDR2 FQNEAQ (reference sequence). The CDR3 is 17 amino acids. V was trimmed by 4 bases and J by 0 bases, leaving 16 bases between them. CDR3 coding DNA: TGTGCCAGCAGCTCGGGGATTCCAGACCTAGCCAAAAACATTCAGTACTTC. Translating gives CASSSGIPDLAKNIQYF.